Included here is one T cell receptor beta chain sequence, with context. Its target is not known. The data derive from a study of radiotherapy plus CTLA-4 blockade in lung cancer. Looking at the study overall: Objective response rate was over 15%; disease control rate, 31%.

TCRdb's table, derived via immunoSEQ multiplex PCR, lists solely in-frame clones and lacks some. The data show 90,000 or so clones, with roughly four fifths seen just once and 0.82% held by the top ten. Study-level results: The best predictor of response was reported to be early blood T cell clone dynamics, with interferon-beta. Some TCR clones had been derived from tumors. These clones expanded in peripheral blood after radiotherapy plus ipilimumab.

This material consisted of peripheral blood, taken from a patient treated with radiotherapy plus ipilimumab. The source is a human donor with non-small cell lung cancer who had stable disease on radiotherapy plus ipilimumab.

CDR3 in DNA: TGTGCCAGCAGTGTGTGGACAGGGGAAGCTTTCTTT. Its translation is CASSVWTGEAFF. This rearrangement joins TRBV6-1 to TRBJ1-1; TRBD1 aligns across 8 bases. CDR3 length: 12 amino acids. Germline assignment: CDR1 MNHNS and CDR2 SASEGT. V lost 4 bases to trimming and J lost 8 bases; unmatched junction nucleotides: 3.